This T cell receptor (beta chain) stems from a study of blood T cell repertoires in COVID-19. Study in general: The origin of the acute and convalescent COVID-19 samples was the United States, Italy and Spain. Sources were T cells, B-cell-depleted T cells, or PBMCs; the material itself was cDNA or gDNA.

V gave up 5 bases and J gave up 0 bases, with 11 bases separating them. The V gene's germline CDR1 is LGHDT and CDR2 YNNKEL (reference sequence). This CDR3 comprises 15 residues. Authors' methods: It was from reference gene primer amplification that nucleated cell counts were estimated. This table comes from immunoSEQ multiplex PCR, and its TCRdb copy is limited to in-frame clones, with some not included. The D gene and trimming were derived from the DNA, and the V and J assignments and clone size from that table. There are about 250,000 clones in the sample; about nine tenths occur only once, and roughly 0.89% lies in the top ten. In Seattle, patients joined the study during active infection and were tracked longitudinally.

V gene TRBV3-1 (or the pseudogene TRBV3-2) combines with J gene TRBJ1-3; TRBD1 might be the D (5 bases). The source of this sequence is a man aged 25-45 years with COVID-19, enrolled during active disease. Sequencing input: peripheral blood. In DNA form, the CDR3 reads TGTGCCAGCAGCGGCACCGGGGGCTCTGGAAACACCATATATTTT. Protein: CASSGTGGSGNTIYF.